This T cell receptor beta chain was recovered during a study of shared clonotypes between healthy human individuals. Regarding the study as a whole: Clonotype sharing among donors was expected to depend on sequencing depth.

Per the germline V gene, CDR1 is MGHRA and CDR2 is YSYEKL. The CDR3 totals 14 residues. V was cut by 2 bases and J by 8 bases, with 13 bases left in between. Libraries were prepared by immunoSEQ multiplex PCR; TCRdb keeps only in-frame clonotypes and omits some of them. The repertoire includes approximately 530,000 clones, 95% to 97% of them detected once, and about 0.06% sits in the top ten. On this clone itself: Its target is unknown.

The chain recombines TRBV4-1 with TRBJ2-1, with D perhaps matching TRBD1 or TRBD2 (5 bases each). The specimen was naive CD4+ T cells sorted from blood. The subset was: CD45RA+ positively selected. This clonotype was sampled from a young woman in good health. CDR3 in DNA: TGCGCCAGCAGCCAACCTATGAGGGGTTATGAGCAGTTCTTC. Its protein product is CASSQPMRGYEQFF.